This T cell receptor beta chain originates from a study of cytomegalovirus exposure and HLA in healthy donors. The CDR3 totals 14 residues. V shed 1 base, J shed 1 base, and the junction held 0 bases outside the gene matches. Germline V gene lookup returns CDR1 LGHNA and CDR2 YSLEER. Concerning this clone: The sample contains more than one DNA sequence encoding this CDR3.

In the PCR, 60 Vbeta and 13 Jbeta primers were used. Some clones are missing from TCRdb's copy, which holds only in-frame ones; the method was immunoSEQ multiplex PCR. The table records about 78,000 clones, about 80% of them present only once. The sequenced sample was PBMCs. The chain uses TRBV4-3 and TRBJ1-1; 7 bases fit TRBD1. The receptor was derived from a man aged 45-60 years in good health and CMV-seropositive. The DNA of the CDR3 is TGCGCCAGCAGCCAAGGACAGGGGAACACTGAAGCTTTCTTT. Translated, it gives CASSQGQGNTEAFF.